The 8 T cell receptor beta chains presented below share a single source sample, sequenced in a study of shared clonotypes between healthy human individuals. TCRdb's table, derived via immunoSEQ multiplex PCR, lists solely in-frame clones and lacks some. The sample has about 1.1 million clones, 70% to 85% seen once. The specimen sequenced was memory CD4+ T cells from PBMCs. Subset: CD45RA-negative fraction. The receptors were sampled from a man aged 18-30 years in good health. Some clones in this sample may be carry-over from other donors' samples.

V and J are TRBV5-4 and TRBJ2-6; 7 nucleotides match TRBD2. Trimming removed 4 bases from V and 2 bases from J; junction bases left unmatched: 3. CDR3 length equals 15 residues. CDR1 and CDR2 (germline): SGHNT, YYREEE (reference sequence). CDR3 protein: CASSPAGAGANVLTF. The CDR3, as DNA: TGTGCCAGCAGCCCGGCGGGGGCTGGGGCCAACGTCCTGACTTTC.

V usage is TRBV5-4 and J usage is TRBJ2-2; D gene ambiguous. Germline CDR1 and CDR2: SGHNT and YYREEE (reference sequence). CDR3 length: 14 amino acids. Trimming shortened V by 4 bases and J by 1 base, and 8 bases separated the two germline ends. The CDR3 region has the DNA TGTGCCAGCAGCACCGCTCTGAACACCGGGGAGCTGTTTTTT. Encoded protein: CASSTALNTGELFF. Complete variable domain (other parts from reference TRBV5-4 and TRBJ2-2): ETGVTQSPTHLIKTRGQQVTLRCSSQSGHNTVSWYQQALGQGPQFIFQYYREEENGRGNFPPRFSGLQFPNYSSELNVNALELDDSALYLCASSTALNTGELFFGEGSRLTVL.

CDR3 DNA: TGTGCCAGCAGCCGCAACCTAGGGAGAGGTGGCTACACCTTC. It encodes CASSRNLGRGGYTF. The chain recombines TRBV27 with TRBJ1-2, with D unresolved. The V gene's germline CDR1 is MNHEY and CDR2 SMNVEV (reference sequence). V lost 6 bases to trimming and J lost 7 bases, with 18 bases between them. This CDR3 region has 14 residues.

The rearrangement uses TRBV5-6 and TRBJ2-3, with no clear D. CDR1 and CDR2 from the germline V gene are SGHDT and YYEEEE. The CDR3 is 17 residues long. Trimming took off 4 bases at V and 0 bases at J, with 18 bases between the two ends. The CDR3 DNA reads as TGTGCCAGCAGCACTATATCAGAGGATACTAGCACAGATACGCAGTATTTT. Translating it yields CASSTISEDTSTDTQYF.

The V and J genes are TRBV7-8 and TRBJ2-5, with D perhaps matching TRBD1 (6 bases). V was pared by 2 bases and J by 1 base, with 8 bases between. The V gene's germline CDR1 is SGHVS and CDR2 FQNEAQ. CDR3 length: 14 amino acids. For the CDR3, the DNA is TGTGCCAGCAGCTTACGGACAGTCCAAGAGACCCAGTACTTC. Translation gives CASSLRTVQETQYF. Full variable domain (remainder filled in from reference TRBV7-8 and TRBJ2-5): GAGVSQSPRYKVAKRGQDVALRCDPISGHVSLFWYQQALGQGPEFLTYFQNEAQLDKSGLPSDRFFAERPEGSVSTLKIQRTQQEDSAVYLCASSLRTVQETQYFGPGTRLLVL.

The V gene is TRBV27, the J gene TRBJ2-5; the D gene is possibly TRBD2 (5 bases). The CDR3 covers 13 residues. Trimming shortened V by 2 bases and J by 2 bases, and 6 bases separated the two germline ends. Germline CDR1 and CDR2: MNHEY and SMNVEV (reference sequence). CDR3 sequence reads: CASSLRTQETQYF. The CDR3 DNA sequence: TGTGCCAGCAGTTTAAGGACTCAAGAGACCCAGTACTTC.

The chain recombines TRBV5-1 with TRBJ2-5; TRBD1 agrees at 8 bases. Germline lookup yields CDR1 SGHRS and CDR2 YFSETQ. J was trimmed by 6 bases and V by 5 bases; bases with no gene match: 6. The CDR3 length is 13 residues. The CDR3 nucleotides read TGCGCCAGCAGTTATGGACAGGGTCAGACCCAGTACTTC. Translating it yields CASSYGQGQTQYF. Full variable domain (remainder filled in from reference TRBV5-1 and TRBJ2-5): KAGVTQTPRYLIKTRGQQVTLSCSPISGHRSVSWYQQTPGQGLQFLFEYFSETQRNKGNFPGRFSGRQFSNSRSEMNVSTLELGDSALYLCASSYGQGQTQYFGPGTRLLVL.

The genes are TRBV5-1 and TRBJ1-1; the D gene is possibly TRBD1 (5 bases). CDR3 length: 13 amino acids. Germline V gives CDR1 SGHRS, CDR2 YFSETQ. V was trimmed by 7 bases and J by 1 base, leaving 11 bases between them. DNA of the CDR3: TGCGCCAGCCAAGCGCAGGGGAACACTGAAGCTTTCTTT. Encoded protein: CASQAQGNTEAFF.